The TCR beta chain under discussion was sequenced for a study of CD8 T cells in ankylosing spondylitis. Whole-study results and caveats: Seemingly distinctive of ankylosing spondylitis blood was a TCR beta motif formed by eight highly homologous variants. In ankylosing spondylitis patients, matched synovial fluid reportedly showed significant enrichment of disease-linked clones.

The table lists this clonotype with many counts. The antigen is not known. MiXCR was run by TCRdb on the 5' RACE reads, yielding one entry per CDR3 protein. The sample includes around 120,000 distinct CDR3 sequences, roughly 8.8% of them seen just once. The germline gives CDR1 SGHVS, CDR2 FNYEAQ. This CDR3 is built from 15 residues. V was pared by 0 bases and J by 10 bases, with 13 bases between. The J gene is TRBJ1-6, the V gene TRBV7-6, with D unresolved. The sequencing sample was made of blood, either unsorted or a sorted T cell fraction (not recorded which). This TCR came from a male donor with ankylosing spondylitis or in good health (not recorded which). The CDR3 sequence: CASSLAPGTRSPLHF. The CDR3 nucleotides read TGTGCCAGCAGCTTAGCGCCAGGCACACGGTCACCCCTCCACTTT.